Presented here are 32 T cell receptor beta chains from one specimen sequenced in a study of PD-L1 blockade in urothelial cancer. Clones were read by immunoSEQ multiplex PCR, and TCRdb kept only the in-frame ones, dropping some. The sample has around 45,000 clones, roughly 91% seen once. The source material was PBMCs, sampled around atezolizumab (anti-PD-L1) treatment. The receptors were gathered from a woman aged 55-69 years with urothelial cancer.

The chain joins TRBV28 to TRBJ2-5; 10 positions agree with TRBD2. Germline assignment: CDR1 MDHEN and CDR2 SYDVKM. The J segment lost 5 bases and the V segment lost 6 bases, leaving 6 bases of the junction unmatched. The CDR3 totals 14 residues. CDR3 nucleotide sequence: TGTGCCAGCAGCCGACTAGCGGGCTTCGAGACCCAGTACTTC. Protein sequence: CASSRLAGFETQYF.

V and J are TRBV6-1 and TRBJ2-7; a possible D gene is TRBD1 (5 bases). The CDR3 covers 13 residues. CDR1 is MNHNS and CDR2 is SASEGT in the germline V gene. V lost 4 bases and J lost 6, with 13 bases in between. Here the CDR3 DNA reads TGTGCCAGCAGTGTTGCAGGGTGGGCCGAGCAGTACTTC. It is translated as CASSVAGWAEQYF.

The chain links TRBV7-8 to TRBJ2-7; TRBD2 agrees at 10 bases. Unmatched junction bases numbered 2, after V lost 2 bases and J lost 1 base. This CDR3 has 15 amino acids. Per germline, CDR1 SGHVS and CDR2 FQNEAQ. Here the CDR3 reads CASSLLAGGSYEQYF. DNA for the CDR3: TGTGCCAGCAGCTTATTAGCGGGAGGATCCTACGAGCAGTACTTC.

DNA for the CDR3: TGTGCCACCAGCAGTGTCCAGGGGGCCGGGAGGAGCTCCTACGAGCAGTACTTC. The encoded protein is CATSSVQGAGRSSYEQYF. V is TRBV15 and J is TRBJ2-7, with D possibly matching TRBD1 (8 bases). V lost 3 bases and J lost 0, with 21 bases in between. Germline V gene data show CDR1 as LNHNV and CDR2 as YYDKDF (reference sequence). This CDR3 contains 18 residues.

For this clone: Because the CDR3's place on the DNA is in doubt, the DNA is left out and the CDR3 is given as listed by TCRdb. The rearrangement uses TRBV28 and TRBJ2-5; the table's D call, TRBD1, has no DNA check behind it. The CDR3 spans 14 residues, counting both ends. Germline V gene sequence: CDR1 MDHEN, CDR2 SYDVKM. The CDR3 loop reads CASSSSDREQTQYF.

A single count supports this clone. This chain links TRBV6-5 with TRBJ1-1; 9 positions match TRBD1. Germline V CDR1 and CDR2: MNHEY, SVGAGI. Trimming took 5 bases from V and 1 from J; bases not matched to a gene: 2. CDR3 length equals 14 residues. As DNA, the CDR3 is TGTGCCAGCAGTGAGGACAGGGGGAACACTGAAGCTTTCTTT. It translates to CASSEDRGNTEAFF.

CDR3 protein: CASSIGTVPGNTEAFF. CDR3 coding DNA: TGCGCCAGCAGCATAGGGACAGTTCCAGGGAACACTGAAGCTTTCTTT. V is TRBV5-1 and J is TRBJ1-1; 7 bases align to TRBD1. This CDR3 has 16 amino acids. The ends lost 4 bases at V and 1 base at J; junction bases unmatched: 10. Germline assignment: CDR1 SGHRS and CDR2 YFSETQ.

This clone was recorded a few times. This chain links TRBV19 with TRBJ1-5; 12 bases align to TRBD1. Germline trimming cut 5 bases from V and 7 bases from J; bases unmatched to any gene: 9. Per the germline V gene, CDR1 is LNHDA and CDR2 is SQIVND (reference sequence). The CDR3 covers 16 residues. DNA of the CDR3: TGTGCCAGTAGTTCACCGGGACAGGGGGCGGGACAGCCCCAGCATTTT. Translating it yields CASSSPGQGAGQPQHF.

This clone has just a few counts. The genes are TRBV15 and TRBJ1-2; the D is unclear. CDR1 and CDR2 from the germline V gene are LNHNV and YYDKDF (reference sequence). This CDR3 is built from 15 residues. V was pared by 3 bases and J by 4 bases, with 15 bases between. The chain's CDR3 is CATSSGYTRGYGYTF. CDR3 DNA sequence: TGTGCCACCAGCAGCGGATATACCCGGGGCTATGGCTACACCTTC.

This chain connects TRBV6-5 to TRBJ2-7; TRBD2 might be the D (6 bases). Germline CDR1 MNHEY, CDR2 SVGAGI. Trimming stripped 6 bases from V and 2 bases from J, with 11 bases between. The CDR3 is 13 amino acids. This CDR3 is CASSTGLTYEQYF. The CDR3 DNA follows: TGTGCCAGCAGCACGGGACTGACCTACGAGCAGTACTTC.

The V and J genes are TRBV19 and TRBJ2-5; the D gene is possibly TRBD1 (5 bases). The germline gives CDR1 LNHDA, CDR2 SQIVND (reference sequence). CDR3 length: 15 amino acids. Trimming removed 7 bases at V and 5 bases at J, with 20 bases between. CDR3 protein: CASKRVLVYRETQYF. CDR3 bases: TGTGCCAGTAAAAGAGTCTTGGTTTACAGGGAGACCCAGTACTTC.

In DNA, the CDR3 is TGTGCCAGCACTCCCTGGTCGGGAAACACTGAAGCTTTCTTT. Protein sequence: CASTPWSGNTEAFF. The chain joins TRBV28 to TRBJ1-1; D is uncertain. V lost 7 bases to trimming and J lost 2 bases, with 14 bases between them. Germline V CDR1 and CDR2: MDHEN, SYDVKM. The CDR3 consists of 14 residues.

The chain uses TRBV5-6 and TRBJ1-4; a weak D match, TRBD1 (6 bases). CDR3 length: 14 amino acids. Trimming stripped 3 bases from V and 6 bases from J, with 12 bases between. Germline CDR1 reads SGHDT; CDR2 reads YYEEEE. CDR3 sequence: CASSSWGLDEKLFF. The CDR3 region has the DNA TGTGCCAGCAGCTCTTGGGGGCTGGATGAAAAACTGTTTTTT. The full variable domain, in which reference TRBV5-6 and TRBJ1-4 provide the parts outside the CDR3, is DAGVTQSPTHLIKTRGQQVTLRCSPKSGHDTVSWYQQALGQGPQFIFQYYEEEERQRGNFPDRFSGHQFPNYSSELNVNALLLGDSALYLCASSSWGLDEKLFFGSGTQLSVL.

This clone appeared once. This chain links TRBV14 with TRBJ2-3; tentatively, D is TRBD1 (7 bases). The germline CDR1 and CDR2 sequences are SGHDN and FVKESK. Trimming shortened V by 1 base and J by 1 base, and 9 bases separated the two germline ends. The CDR3 is 15 residues long. The CDR3 sequence: CASSQGRGGTDTQYF. CDR3 sequence (DNA): TGTGCCAGCAGCCAAGGCAGGGGGGGCACAGATACGCAGTATTTT.

The chain couples TRBV6-5 to TRBJ1-1; tentatively, D is TRBD1 (6 bases). Per the germline V gene, CDR1 is MNHEY and CDR2 is SVGAGI. The CDR3 runs 14 residues. Trimming pared 2 bases from V and 6 bases from J, leaving 13 bases between. The CDR3, as DNA: TGTGCCAGCAGTTACGGGCGGGGGCTCTCTGAAGCTTTCTTT. Its translation: CASSYGRGLSEAFF.

V is TRBV7-2 and J is TRBJ2-3, with D possibly being TRBD1 (6 bases). This CDR3 spans 16 amino acids. V lost 1 base and J lost 0, with 11 bases in between. Looked up from germline, CDR1 is SGHTA and CDR2 is FQGNSA. CDR3 nucleotides: TGTGCCAGCAGCTTAGTAGGGGGACCAAGCACAGATACGCAGTATTTT. It is translated as CASSLVGGPSTDTQYF.

This rearrangement joins TRBV19 to TRBJ1-6; D possibly corresponds to TRBD1 (5 bases). Germline V gene sequence: CDR1 LNHDA, CDR2 SQIVND (reference sequence). Trimming shortened V by 5 bases and J by 4 bases, and 9 bases separated the two germline ends. The CDR3 totals 14 residues. CDR3 DNA sequence: TGTGCCAGTAGTTTGGGGCAATATAATTCACCCCTCCACTTT. Protein sequence: CASSLGQYNSPLHF.

The CDR3 is CASSNAVTEAFF. The CDR3 coding sequence is TGTGCCAGCAGTAATGCGGTAACTGAAGCTTTCTTT. The chain recombines TRBV27 with TRBJ1-1; D remains unclear. CDR3 length equals 12 residues. Trimming removed 5 bases from V and 5 bases from J, with 9 bases in between. From germline, CDR1 is MNHEY and CDR2 SMNVEV (reference sequence).

The CDR3 DNA sequence: TGCGCCAGCAGCCAAGATCGAGGAATCGGGGAGCTGTTTTTT. Translating it yields CASSQDRGIGELFF. The V call is TRBV4-3, the J call TRBJ2-2; D uncertain. The CDR3 length is 14 residues. The germline CDR1 and CDR2 sequences are LGHNA and YSLEER. V was pared by 0 bases and J by 7 bases, with 9 bases between.

This clone was seen only once. CDR3 DNA: TGTGCCAGTAGTCCCCAGGGGTTATATGAGCAGTTCTTC. This codes for CASSPQGLYEQFF. The chain couples TRBV19 to TRBJ2-1; D is possibly TRBD1 (6 bases). The V gene's germline CDR1 is LNHDA and CDR2 SQIVND (reference sequence). Deletions cut 5 bases from V and 8 bases from J, with 13 bases between. This CDR3 is built from 13 residues.

This clone was seen a handful of times. The chain uses TRBV7-9 and TRBJ1-2; D is unclear. V dropped 1 base and J dropped 0 bases, with 9 bases sitting between them. The CDR3 sequence is 15 residues long. The germline V gene has CDR1 SEHNR and CDR2 FQNEAQ (reference sequence). The CDR3 region has the DNA TGTGCCAGCAGCTTAGGGGGAGAGACTAACTATGGCTACACCTTC. Amino acids: CASSLGGETNYGYTF.

The chain joins TRBV18 to TRBJ2-5, with TRBD2 as a possible D gene (6 bases). V was cut by 8 bases and J by 4 bases, with 17 bases left in between. Germline loops: CDR1 KGHSH, CDR2 LQKENI. CDR3 size: 14 residues. The chain's CDR3 is CASRRGTRRETQYF. The CDR3 coding sequence is TGTGCCAGCCGGAGGGGCACGAGGCGAGAGACCCAGTACTTC.

The chain joins TRBV19 to TRBJ1-2; 7 nucleotides match TRBD1. V dropped 1 base and J dropped 4; count of bases not matched to a gene: 0. The CDR3 is made up of 13 amino acids. The germline gives CDR1 LNHDA, CDR2 SQIVND (reference sequence). The CDR3 sequence: CASSIAGGYGYTF. CDR3 in DNA: TGTGCCAGTAGTATAGCAGGGGGCTATGGCTACACCTTC.

The rearrangement uses TRBV27 and TRBJ2-5; maybe TRBD1 (6 bases). Germline CDR1 is MNHEY and CDR2 is SMNVEV (reference sequence). V was cut by 2 bases and J by 5 bases, with 12 bases left in between. The CDR3 runs to 14 residues. CDR3 nucleotide sequence: TGTGCCAGCAGTTTAAACAGGGTTGAGGAGACCCAGTACTTC. Protein: CASSLNRVEETQYF.

The chain uses TRBV28 and TRBJ1-5, with 10 bases aligning to TRBD1. Trimming at V came to 5 bases and at J to 7 bases, leaving 14 bases not matched to a gene. The CDR3 covers 17 residues. CDR1 and CDR2 (germline): MDHEN, SYDVKM. This CDR3 is CASSPPGQGIFGQPQHF. In nucleotides, the CDR3 is TGTGCCAGCAGTCCGCCGGGACAGGGGATTTTTGGGCAGCCCCAGCATTTT. The variable domain in full, with the rest retrieved from reference TRBV28 and TRBJ1-5, is DVKVTQSSRYLVKRTGEKVFLECVQDMDHENMFWYRQDPGLGLRLIYFSYDVKMKEKGDIPEGYSVSREKKERFSLILESASTNQTSMYLCASSPPGQGIFGQPQHFGDGTRLSIL.

This clone came up a few times. The J gene is TRBJ1-2, the V gene TRBV9; D is possibly TRBD1 (6 bases). Germline CDR1 reads SGDLS; CDR2 reads YYNGEE. CDR3 size: 15 residues. The V gene lost 0 bases and the J gene lost 4 bases, with 13 bases spanning the gap. The CDR3 region has the DNA TGTGCCAGCAGCGTAGGGGCAGGGGTACTCTATGGCTACACCTTC. It translates to CASSVGAGVLYGYTF.

This rearrangement joins TRBV28 to TRBJ2-7, with TRBD2 matching over 7 bases. The CDR3 contains 15 residues. The V and J ends lost 1 base and 3 bases, in that order; junction bases with no gene match: 6. The germline V gene encodes CDR1 MDHEN and CDR2 SYDVKM. DNA of the CDR3: TGTGCCAGCAGTTTATCGGGGGGACCGCGCTACGAGCAGTACTTC. This sequence encodes CASSLSGGPRYEQYF.

The chain is built from TRBV27 and TRBJ2-7, with D tentatively TRBD1 (7 bases). CDR3 length: 16 residues. V was pared by 0 bases and J by 4 bases, with 16 bases between. The germline gives CDR1 MNHEY, CDR2 SMNVEV (reference sequence). For the CDR3, the DNA is TGTGCCAGCAGTTTATCCCGGGGCAGGGGGACTTACGAGCAGTACTTC. Translating it yields CASSLSRGRGTYEQYF.

This CDR3 reads CSVDQSGTVNEQFF. CDR3 DNA sequence: TGCAGCGTTGATCAGTCCGGGACAGTCAATGAGCAGTTCTTC. The genes are TRBV29-1 and TRBJ2-1, with 7 bases fitting TRBD1. The CDR3 consists of 14 residues. In germline, CDR1 is SQVTM, CDR2 ANQGSEA. After removal of 3 bases from V and 6 bases from J, the junction contained 8 bases not matched to a gene.

The rearrangement links TRBV29-1 to TRBJ1-1, with 9 bases aligning to TRBD1. This CDR3 has 16 residues. The V segment lost 1 base and the J segment 5 bases; nucleotides outside the gene matches: 11. From germline, CDR1 is SQVTM and CDR2 ANQGSEA. CDR3 amino acids: CSVEGGFNRGRTEAFF. The CDR3 DNA reads as TGCAGCGTTGAAGGGGGCTTTAACAGGGGGCGGACTGAAGCTTTCTTT.

The rearrangement joins TRBV6-5 to TRBJ1-2, with D hard to call. Germline V gene data show CDR1 as MNHEY and CDR2 as SVGAGI. The germline V and J ends were trimmed by 0 bases and 3 bases, with 14 bases remaining between them. The CDR3 length is 16 residues. CDR3 protein: CASSYSTGEAYYGYTF. CDR3 bases: TGTGCCAGCAGTTACTCGACTGGGGAGGCTTACTATGGCTACACCTTC.

The table lists this clone with a count of one. The chain couples TRBV4-1 to TRBJ2-7; D gene unclear. V dropped 6 bases and J dropped 6 bases, with 9 bases sitting between them. CDR1 and CDR2 from the germline V gene are MGHRA and YSYEKL. This CDR3 is 11 amino acids long. Here the CDR3 reads CASRPNSEQYF. The CDR3 nucleotides read TGCGCCAGCAGGCCAAACAGCGAGCAGTACTTC.